These 27 T cell receptor beta chains share one sample of origin, sequenced in a study of Ad26.COV2.S vaccination and SARS-CoV-2 variants. The assay was immunoSEQ multiplex PCR, and TCRdb's table has in-frame clones only and misses some. Seen here are roughly 420,000 clones, approximately 88% observed once, and the top ten hold 3.6%. Noted treatment: 15 to 20 received Ad26.COV2.S at low or high dose, single or two shots; about 5 received placebo; per-sample allocation not given. Each sample was drawn 63 days after the first injection (of vaccine or placebo). This specimen was peripheral blood, taken in a trial of Ad26.COV2.S vaccine versus placebo. The receptors derive from a person aged 18-65 years who received the Ad26.COV2.S COVID-19 vaccine or a placebo.

The chain couples TRBV4-3 to TRBJ2-1, with TRBD1 identical over 9 bases. The germline CDR1 and CDR2 sequences are LGHNA and YSLEER. The CDR3 runs 16 residues. With V trimmed by 0 bases and J by 12 bases, 12 bases remained unmatched. The CDR3 coding sequence is TGCGCCAGCAGCCAAGATTCTCCTGGGACAGGGAGTGGGCAGTTCTTC. This codes for CASSQDSPGTGSGQFF.

The J gene is TRBJ2-5, the V gene TRBV9; a possible D gene is TRBD1 (6 bases). The germline V gene encodes CDR1 SGDLS and CDR2 YYNGEE. Trimming cost V 0 bases and J 2 bases, with 11 bases left between them. This CDR3 is built from 15 residues. CDR3 sequence: CASSVGGHLQETQYF. Written as DNA, the CDR3 is TGTGCCAGCAGCGTAGGGGGACACCTTCAAGAGACCCAGTACTTC. The full variable domain, with the rest looked up from reference TRBV9 and TRBJ2-5, is DSGVTQTPKHLITATGQRVTLRCSPRSGDLSVYWYQQSLDQGLQFLIQYYNGEERAKGNILERFSAQQFPDLHSELNLSSLELGDSALYFCASSVGGHLQETQYFGPGTRLLVL.

The chain uses TRBV7-8 and TRBJ1-2, with 9 nucleotides matching TRBD1. The V and J ends lost 3 bases and 4 bases, in that order; junction bases with no gene match: 6. The CDR3 consists of 15 residues. Germline V gene data show CDR1 as SGHVS and CDR2 as FQNEAQ. Written as DNA, the CDR3 is TGTGCCAGCAGCTTTTTGGGACAGGGTTTCTATGGCTACACCTTC. This codes for CASSFLGQGFYGYTF.

The chain joins TRBV18 to TRBJ1-4; D gene unclear. Trimming removed 2 bases from V and 5 bases from J, with 12 bases in between. Germline values: CDR1 KGHSH, CDR2 LQKENI. This CDR3 is built from 15 residues. Written as DNA, the CDR3 is TGTGCCAGCTCACCAGCCCAGGTTATCAATGAAAAACTGTTTTTT. Its translation is CASSPAQVINEKLFF.

The chain carries TRBV28 and TRBJ2-1; the match to TRBD2 covers 14 bases. The germline V gene encodes CDR1 MDHEN and CDR2 SYDVKM. Germline trimming cut 8 bases from V and 2 bases from J; bases unmatched to any gene: 11. The CDR3 consists of 18 residues. The CDR3 here is CASLRMGLAGETYNEQFF. The DNA for the CDR3 is TGTGCCAGCCTTCGGATGGGACTAGCGGGGGAGACCTACAATGAGCAGTTCTTC.

This clone was counted once. This chain connects TRBV6-6 to TRBJ1-1, with D hard to call. The CDR3 spans 13 residues. Per germline, CDR1 MNHNY and CDR2 SVGAGI (reference sequence). V shed 2 bases and J shed 5 bases, with 9 bases lying between them. CDR3 bases: TGTGCCAGCAGTTACGGGCCGGAAACTGAAGCTTTCTTT. This gives the protein CASSYGPETEAFF.

The chain joins TRBV6-2 or TRBV6-3 to TRBJ2-1; perhaps TRBD1 as D (5 bases). The CDR3 length is 13 residues. Between the trimmed V and J ends, which lost 5 bases and 3 bases, there was a span of 8 bases. Germline V gene sequence: CDR1 MNHEY, CDR2 SVGEGT. CDR3 in amino acids: CASSRGHYNEQFF. The DNA for the CDR3 is TGTGCCAGCAGTCGAGGACACTACAATGAGCAGTTCTTC.

V is TRBV30 and J is TRBJ1-1; maybe TRBD1 (6 bases). Germline-derived CDR1 and CDR2 are GTSNPN and SVGIG (reference sequence). The length of the CDR3 is 13 residues. Trimming took off 2 bases at V and 4 bases at J, with 11 bases between the two ends. This CDR3 reads CAWSKGHRTEAFF. For the CDR3, the DNA is TGTGCCTGGAGTAAGGGACATCGCACTGAAGCTTTCTTT.

This clone has just a few counts. The rearrangement links TRBV7-9 to TRBJ2-3, with 7 nucleotides matching TRBD1. J lost 4 bases, V lost 5 bases, and 6 bases had no gene match. Germline lookup yields CDR1 SEHNR and CDR2 FQNEAQ (reference sequence). The CDR3 is made up of 14 amino acids. The CDR3 DNA follows: TGTGCCAGCAGCAACAGGGGTGGCCCAGATACGCAGTATTTT. It specifies CASSNRGGPDTQYF.

The CDR3 DNA reads TGTGCCAGCAGTTACGGCGACCCCACGTGGAACACTGAAGCTTTCTTT. Amino acid sequence: CASSYGDPTWNTEAFF. The gene calls are TRBV6-5 and TRBJ1-1; D unclear. The CDR3 contains 16 residues. Trimming took off 2 bases at V and 1 base at J, with 14 bases between the two ends. Germline lookup yields CDR1 MNHEY and CDR2 SVGAGI.

The rearrangement links TRBV6-6 to TRBJ2-3; 11 nucleotides match TRBD2. Germline values: CDR1 MNHNY, CDR2 SVGAGI (reference sequence). V shed 11 bases, J shed 5 bases, and the junction held 9 bases outside the gene matches. CDR3 size: 14 residues. The CDR3 DNA sequence: TGTGCCGGATCTAGCGGGGGGACAGTAGATACGCAGTATTTT. Residues: CAGSSGGTVDTQYF.

V usage is TRBV7-9 and J usage is TRBJ2-3; 12 bases align to TRBD2. This CDR3 is built from 18 residues. After removal of 0 bases from V and 2 bases from J, the junction contained 6 bases not matched to a gene. Germline CDR1 is SEHNR and CDR2 is FQNEAQ (reference sequence). The CDR3, as DNA: TGTGCCAGCAGCTTAGCGAAACTAGCGGGGGGTACCACAGATACGCAGTATTTT. It is translated as CASSLAKLAGGTTDTQYF.

The rearrangement links TRBV10-1 to TRBJ2-7; D might be TRBD1 or TRBD2, each matching 6 bases. This CDR3 spans 16 amino acids. Looked up from germline, CDR1 is WNHNN and CDR2 is SYGVQD (reference sequence). V was trimmed by 8 bases and J by 4 bases, leaving 24 bases between them. For the CDR3, the DNA is TGCGCCAGCGTCCGCAGGTATAGGGGGAGGACGTACGAGCAGTACTTC. This gives the protein CASVRRYRGRTYEQYF.

The genes are TRBV14 and TRBJ1-1, with a weak D call TRBD1 (6 bases). V lost 4 bases and J lost 0, with 21 bases in between. The CDR3 is 18 amino acids. CDR1 is SGHDN, CDR2 FVKESK, per germline. The CDR3 DNA sequence: TGTGCCAGCAGCCGAGGGTCTTGGCGGGACACGCTGAACACTGAAGCTTTCTTT. Translated, it gives CASSRGSWRDTLNTEAFF.

The chain joins TRBV12-3 or TRBV12-4 to TRBJ1-5; D gene ambiguous. V was clipped by 2 bases and J by 5 bases, with 7 bases between them. The CDR3 totals 13 residues. The CDR3 nucleotides are TGTGCCAGCAGTTTACACATACATCAGCCCCAGCATTTT. Translation gives CASSLHIHQPQHF.

This clone occurred a few times. The genes are TRBV7-2 and TRBJ1-6; D perhaps matches TRBD1 (5 bases). V was cut by 11 bases and J by 5 bases, with 10 bases left in between. Germline loops: CDR1 SGHTA, CDR2 FQGNSA. The CDR3 length is 12 residues. The DNA of the CDR3 is TGTGCCGTGGGGCAGAATAATTCACCCCTCCACTTT. This codes for CAVGQNNSPLHF.

This clone appeared a few times. The CDR3 reads CASRRGTGLTYEQYF. The CDR3 region has the DNA TGTGCCAGTAGGCGCGGGACAGGCCTAACCTACGAGCAGTACTTC. The chain joins TRBV19 to TRBJ2-7; TRBD1 matches at 8 bases. The CDR3 spans 15 residues. From germline, CDR1 is LNHDA and CDR2 SQIVND (reference sequence). V was clipped by 6 bases and J by 2 bases; unmatched bases: 9.

The chain joins TRBV28 to TRBJ1-2; the match to TRBD1 covers 8 bases. The V and J ends lost 6 bases and 7 bases, in that order; junction bases with no gene match: 4. Germline V gene sequence: CDR1 MDHEN, CDR2 SYDVKM. The CDR3 length is 12 residues. The CDR3 loop reads CASSRTGSGYTF. Here the CDR3 DNA reads TGTGCCAGCAGCCGGACAGGGTCTGGCTACACCTTC.

This chain connects TRBV27 to TRBJ1-1, with a tentative D call TRBD1 (6 bases). The V gene lost 2 bases and the J gene lost 7 bases, with 17 bases spanning the gap. The CDR3 length is 15 residues. From germline, CDR1 is MNHEY and CDR2 SMNVEV (reference sequence). The CDR3 sequence is CASSLESGAPFEAFF. The DNA of the CDR3 is TGTGCCAGCAGTTTAGAATCAGGGGCCCCTTTTGAAGCTTTCTTT.

This chain uses TRBV19 with TRBJ1-4; 7 nucleotides align to TRBD1. The CDR3 is 14 amino acids. Germline V gene sequence: CDR1 LNHDA, CDR2 SQIVND (reference sequence). V lost 5 bases and J lost 2; bases outside the gene matches: 2. CDR3 sequence reads: CASSLTGTNEKLFF. The CDR3, as DNA: TGTGCCAGTAGTTTGACAGGGACTAATGAAAAACTGTTTTTT.

The CDR3 protein is CASSSGDRGNYGYTF. The CDR3 DNA is TGCGCCAGCAGCTCTGGGGACAGGGGAAACTATGGCTACACCTTC. This sequence joins TRBV5-1 and TRBJ1-2, with TRBD1 identical over 10 bases. After removal of 3 bases from V and 2 bases from J, the junction contained 4 bases not matched to a gene. The V gene's germline CDR1 is SGHRS and CDR2 YFSETQ. The CDR3 is 15 amino acids.

This clone was observed a single time. The chain couples TRBV7-3 to TRBJ2-3; 9 bases agree with TRBD2. Germline-derived CDR1 and CDR2 are SGHTA and FQGTGA. V lost 3 bases to trimming and J lost 1 base; unmatched junction nucleotides: 2. The CDR3 totals 15 residues. CDR3 in DNA: TGTGCCAGCAGCTTCTTAGCGGGGGGCACAGATACGCAGTATTTT. Translation gives CASSFLAGGTDTQYF.

The V call is TRBV28, the J call TRBJ1-1, with a weak D call TRBD1 (5 bases). The CDR3 covers 14 residues. From germline, CDR1 is MDHEN and CDR2 SYDVKM. Deletions cut 7 bases from V and 6 bases from J, with 18 bases between. The DNA for the CDR3 is TGTGCCAGCACCCCGGGGGGGGTCTGGGCTGAAGCTTTCTTT. Its translation is CASTPGGVWAEAFF.

The chain couples TRBV5-6 to TRBJ2-1; D is tentatively TRBD1 or TRBD2 (5 bases each). CDR1 SGHDT and CDR2 YYEEEE come from the germline V gene. V lost 2 bases, J lost 1 base, and 13 bases lay in between. This CDR3 is 16 amino acids long. This chain's CDR3 is CASSFFTGGSYNEQFF. CDR3 coding DNA: TGTGCCAGCAGCTTTTTTACAGGCGGGTCCTACAATGAGCAGTTCTTC.

The chain joins TRBV7-2 to TRBJ1-4; D is possibly TRBD1 (5 bases). V lost 0 bases and J 1 base, leaving 6 bases between the germline ends. The CDR3 is 15 amino acids. Per germline, CDR1 SGHTA and CDR2 FQGNSA. CDR3 coding DNA: TGTGCCAGCAGCTTAGCGGGGGTAACTAATGAAAAACTGTTTTTT. Protein sequence: CASSLAGVTNEKLFF.

This rearrangement joins TRBV3-1 (or the pseudogene TRBV3-2) to TRBJ1-1; D is perhaps TRBD1 (5 bases). CDR3 length: 15 residues. CDR1 and CDR2 from the germline V gene are LGHDT and YNNKEL (reference sequence). V was shortened by 2 bases and J by 3 bases, with 13 bases between the two germline ends. The CDR3 protein is CASSQRARGDTEAFF. CDR3 DNA: TGTGCCAGCAGCCAAAGGGCCCGGGGGGACACTGAAGCTTTCTTT.

The chain has TRBV5-4 and TRBJ2-5; tentative D call: TRBD1 (5 bases). CDR3 size: 15 residues. Per the germline V gene, CDR1 is SGHNT and CDR2 is YYREEE (reference sequence). The V gene lost 3 bases and the J gene lost 1 base, with 13 bases spanning the gap. CDR3 sequence reads: CASSSQGEPQETQYF. The CDR3 DNA sequence: TGTGCCAGCAGCTCGCAGGGTGAACCCCAAGAGACCCAGTACTTC. Drawing the rest from reference TRBV5-4 and TRBJ2-5, the complete variable domain is ETGVTQSPTHLIKTRGQQVTLRCSSQSGHNTVSWYQQALGQGPQFIFQYYREEENGRGNFPPRFSGLQFPNYSSELNVNALELDDSALYLCASSSQGEPQETQYFGPGTRLLVL.